Following are 9 T cell receptor beta chains from one sample sequenced in a study of blood T cell repertoires in COVID-19. Profiling relied on immunoSEQ multiplex PCR, and the TCRdb table lists in-frame clones only, not all of them. The top ten clones hold about 3.9% of a sample with some 150,000 clones, approximately 73% of them seen once. The sequencing sample was made of peripheral blood. These TCRs come from a man aged 55 to 70 with acute or convalescent COVID-19.

CDR3 sequence reads: CASAGTGNTEAFF. DNA for the CDR3: TGTGCCAGCGCCGGGACAGGGAACACTGAAGCTTTCTTT. This chain links TRBV25-1 with TRBJ1-1, with TRBD1 matching 8 bases. With 8 bases clipped from V and 1 base from J, the junction kept 3 bases outside the gene matches. The germline V gene has CDR1 MGHDK and CDR2 SYGVNS. CDR3 length equals 13 residues. Full variable domain (remainder filled in from reference TRBV25-1 and TRBJ1-1): EADIYQTPRYLVIGTGKKITLECSQTMGHDKMYWYQQDPGMELHLIHYSYGVNSTEKGDLSSESTVSRIRTEHFPLTLESARPSHTSQYLCASAGTGNTEAFFGQGTRLTVV.

CDR3 coding DNA: TGTGCCAGCAGCTTAGTAACTTACTCCTACGAGCAGTACTTC. It specifies CASSLVTYSYEQYF. V and J are TRBV11-2 and TRBJ2-7, with D hard to call. This CDR3 spans 14 amino acids. Germline-derived CDR1 and CDR2 are SGHAT and FQNNGV. With 1 base removed from V and 0 bases from J, the gap between germline ends came to 7 bases.

V and J are TRBV15 and TRBJ1-4, with a tentative D call TRBD1 (6 bases). Trimming stripped 3 bases from V and 7 bases from J, with 15 bases between. CDR3 size: 15 residues. From germline, CDR1 is LNHNV and CDR2 YYDKDF (reference sequence). CDR3 in amino acids: CATSSETGKAEKLFF. CDR3 in DNA: TGTGCCACCAGCAGTGAAACAGGGAAGGCTGAAAAACTGTTTTTT.

This CDR3 is CASRNPGLAVPYEQYF. The CDR3 DNA follows: TGTGCCAGCAGGAACCCGGGACTAGCGGTTCCCTACGAGCAGTACTTC. The chain combines TRBV2 with TRBJ2-7; TRBD2 matches at 11 bases. Germline values: CDR1 SNHLY, CDR2 FYNNEI. The V gene end was trimmed by 6 bases and the J gene end by 2 bases; junction bases not matched to a gene: 9. The CDR3 contains 16 residues.

The chain's CDR3 is CASSLGGDPSYNEQFF. CDR3 DNA: TGTGCCAGCAGCTTAGGGGGGGACCCCTCCTACAATGAGCAGTTCTTC. The chain uses TRBV11-3 and TRBJ2-1; D may be TRBD2 (6 bases). The CDR3 runs 16 residues. Germline V gene data show CDR1 as SGHNT and CDR2 as YENEEA. With 1 base removed from V and 0 bases from J, the gap between germline ends came to 10 bases.

V usage is TRBV28 and J usage is TRBJ2-7; 10 bases align to TRBD1. CDR3 size: 14 residues. V lost 8 bases, J lost 6 bases, and 10 bases stayed unmatched. Germline CDR1 and CDR2: MDHEN and SYDVKM. CDR3 sequence: CASGPWDRGSEQYF. CDR3 sequence (DNA): TGTGCCAGCGGGCCCTGGGACAGGGGAAGCGAGCAGTACTTC. The variable domain in full, with the rest retrieved from reference TRBV28 and TRBJ2-7, is DVKVTQSSRYLVKRTGEKVFLECVQDMDHENMFWYRQDPGLGLRLIYFSYDVKMKEKGDIPEGYSVSREKKERFSLILESASTNQTSMYLCASGPWDRGSEQYFGPGTRLTVT.

Only one count was recorded for this clone. The chain joins TRBV10-3 to TRBJ2-2; D may be TRBD2 (6 bases). Germline V gene sequence: CDR1 ENHRY, CDR2 SYGVKD. Between the trimmed V and J ends, which lost 10 bases and 1 base, there was a span of 16 bases. The CDR3 has 15 residues. The CDR3 protein is CATHVGRENTGELFF. DNA for the CDR3: TGTGCCACCCATGTAGGGCGGGAGAACACCGGGGAGCTGTTTTTT.

The chain has TRBV6-4 and TRBJ1-6; D possibly corresponds to TRBD1 (6 bases). Deletions cut 0 bases from V and 5 bases from J, with 8 bases between. This CDR3 has 15 residues. Germline CDR1 and CDR2: MRHNA and SNTAGT. CDR3: CASSDSGHHNSPLHF. CDR3 nucleotide sequence: TGTGCCAGCAGTGACTCGGGACATCATAATTCACCCCTCCACTTT.

The V call is TRBV30, the J call TRBJ1-5; D perhaps matches TRBD1 (6 bases). Germline CDR1 is GTSNPN and CDR2 is SVGIG (reference sequence). Trimming cost V 0 bases and J 6 bases, with 12 bases left between them. CDR3 length: 14 amino acids. CDR3 loop: CAWSVGRGRQPQHF. CDR3 DNA: TGTGCCTGGAGTGTAGGCAGGGGCCGTCAGCCCCAGCATTTT.